This entry features one T cell receptor (beta chain) sequence. Using immunoSEQ multiplex PCR, the repertoire was profiled, and TCRdb retains in-frame clones only, with some absent. The sample has approximately 76,000 clones, about four fifths seen once. The data were taken from a study of radiotherapy plus CTLA-4 blockade in lung cancer. The germline V gene encodes CDR1 SGHAT and CDR2 FQNNGV. V shed 5 bases and J 8 bases; nucleotides not matched to a gene: 7. The CDR3 runs 14 residues. The source is a human donor with non-small cell lung cancer who had a partial response to radiotherapy plus ipilimumab. Some clones in this sample may be carry-over from other donors' samples. V usage is TRBV11-2 and J usage is TRBJ2-1; 9 bases are a match to TRBD2. The sample was peripheral blood, taken from a patient treated with radiotherapy plus ipilimumab. The CDR3 DNA sequence: TGTGCCAGCAGCACCGGGACTAGCACCCATGAGCAGTTCTTC. This translates into CASSTGTSTHEQFF.